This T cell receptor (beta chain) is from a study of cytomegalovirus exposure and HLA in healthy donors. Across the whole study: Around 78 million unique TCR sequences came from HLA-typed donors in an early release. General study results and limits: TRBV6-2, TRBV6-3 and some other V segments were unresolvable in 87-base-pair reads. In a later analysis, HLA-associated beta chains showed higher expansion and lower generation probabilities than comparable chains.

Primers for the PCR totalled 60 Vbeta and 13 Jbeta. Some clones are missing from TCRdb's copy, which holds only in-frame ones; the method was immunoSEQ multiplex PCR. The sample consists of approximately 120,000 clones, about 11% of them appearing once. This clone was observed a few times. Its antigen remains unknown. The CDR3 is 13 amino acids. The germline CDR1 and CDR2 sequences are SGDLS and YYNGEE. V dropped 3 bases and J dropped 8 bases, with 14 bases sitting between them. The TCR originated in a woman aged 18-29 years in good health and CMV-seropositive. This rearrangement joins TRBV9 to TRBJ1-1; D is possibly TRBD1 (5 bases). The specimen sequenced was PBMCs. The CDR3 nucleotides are TGTGCCAGCAGCGCCGAAGGGGCACCCGAAGCTTTCTTT. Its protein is CASSAEGAPEAFF. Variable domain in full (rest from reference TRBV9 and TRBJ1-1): DSGVTQTPKHLITATGQRVTLRCSPRSGDLSVYWYQQSLDQGLQFLIQYYNGEERAKGNILERFSAQQFPDLHSELNLSSLELGDSALYFCASSAEGAPEAFFGQGTRLTVV.